The next 28 T cell receptor beta chains were all read from a single sample in a study of vaccination effects on CD4 cells after COVID-19. Clones were read by immunoSEQ multiplex PCR, and TCRdb kept only the in-frame ones, dropping some. The data contain around 15,000 clones, 75% to 80% of them singletons. These receptors lack a known antigen. ViraFEST used viral peptide pools to expand antigen-specific CD4+ T cells before sequencing. When ten to eleven days of culture had elapsed, CD4+ T cells were isolated. Everyone in the study got two shots of either the BNT162b2 or mRNA-1273 vaccine. Specimen: CD4+ T cells from PBMCs cultured with HCoV-NL63 spike peptides, collected after COVID-19 vaccination. These receptors were collected from a human donor who received a COVID-19 vaccine.

J is TRBJ1-6 and V is TRBV4-1; 8 positions agree with TRBD1. The V gene's germline CDR1 is MGHRA and CDR2 YSYEKL. The CDR3 sequence is 15 residues long. V trimming: 1 base; J trimming: 9 bases; junction bases outside the gene matches: 5. CDR3 coding DNA: TGCGCCAGCAGCCAAGGGACAGGGAATTCTTCACCCCTCCACTTT. Amino acid sequence: CASSQGTGNSSPLHF.

This chain connects TRBV14 to TRBJ2-7; D not resolved. The germline V gene encodes CDR1 SGHDN and CDR2 FVKESK. CDR3 size: 12 residues. V was shortened by 3 bases and J by 2 bases, with 5 bases between the two germline ends. The CDR3 region is CASSHFPYEQYF. The CDR3 bases are TGTGCCAGCAGCCATTTCCCCTACGAGCAGTACTTC.

By its share, this clone is large. The genes are TRBV7-3 and TRBJ1-1; no clear D. This CDR3 has 13 residues. Per germline, CDR1 SGHTA and CDR2 FQGTGA. V shed 4 bases and J shed 0 bases, with 6 bases lying between them. The CDR3 DNA is TGTGCCAGCAGCTCACAGATGAACACTGAAGCTTTCTTT. Protein product: CASSSQMNTEAFF.

The chain couples TRBV18 to TRBJ2-7; 8 bases are shared with TRBD1. J gave up 3 bases and V 6 bases, and 10 bases lay outside the gene matches. The CDR3 length is 15 residues. Germline values: CDR1 KGHSH, CDR2 LQKENI. In nucleotides, the CDR3 is TGTGCCAGCTCGTCAGGACAGGGACGGAACTACGAGCAGTACTTC. Translating gives CASSSGQGRNYEQYF.

The chain links TRBV7-9 to TRBJ1-3, with 9 positions matching TRBD1. Germline V gene data show CDR1 as SEHNR and CDR2 as FQNEAQ (reference sequence). With V trimmed by 5 bases and J by 8 bases, 10 bases remained unmatched. The CDR3 is made up of 15 amino acids. CDR3 protein: CASSRYRDRDHTIYF. As DNA, the CDR3 is TGTGCCAGCAGCCGTTACCGGGACAGGGACCACACCATATATTTT.

The table lists this clone with a count of one. As DNA, the CDR3 is TGTGCCATCACTGACGGGACTCGATATGAGCAGTTCTTC. It specifies CAITDGTRYEQFF. The chain is built from TRBV10-3 and TRBJ2-1; weak D call: TRBD2 (6 bases). From germline, CDR1 is ENHRY and CDR2 SYGVKD. The V gene lost 7 bases and the J gene lost 8 bases, with 15 bases spanning the gap. The CDR3 totals 13 residues.

The chain links TRBV6-2 or TRBV6-3 to TRBJ1-2, with D perhaps matching TRBD1 (6 bases). The CDR3 has 16 residues. CDR1 and CDR2 (germline): MNHEY, SVGEGT. The germline V and J ends were trimmed by 2 bases and 5 bases, with 18 bases remaining between them. DNA of the CDR3: TGTGCCAGCAGTTACCCCACGTGGACAGAGAGATATGGCTACACCTTC. Protein sequence: CASSYPTWTERYGYTF.

This chain uses TRBV15 with TRBJ1-6; D is possibly TRBD1 (5 bases). The CDR3 contains 16 residues. Per the germline V gene, CDR1 is LNHNV and CDR2 is YYDKDF (reference sequence). V lost 0 bases and J 7 bases, leaving 13 bases between the germline ends. The CDR3 sequence is CATSRDPLQGNSPLHF. CDR3 nucleotide sequence: TGTGCCACCAGCAGAGATCCCCTGCAGGGAAATTCACCCCTCCACTTT.

This chain joins TRBV19 and TRBJ1-5, with 11 bases identical to TRBD1. Germline V gene data show CDR1 as LNHDA and CDR2 as SQIVND (reference sequence). The CDR3 is made up of 15 amino acids. J gave up 6 bases and V 3 bases, and 4 bases lay outside the gene matches. CDR3 sequence (DNA): TGTGCCAGTAGTATCGGACAGGGGGCGGCTCAGCCCCAGCATTTT. Translating gives CASSIGQGAAQPQHF.

This rearrangement joins TRBV28 to TRBJ2-7; 7 bases line up with TRBD2. J was trimmed by 7 bases and V by 6 bases; bases with no gene match: 6. The germline V gene encodes CDR1 MDHEN and CDR2 SYDVKM. The CDR3 is 12 amino acids. CDR3 DNA sequence: TGTGCCAGCAGATTCGGGGGGAAGGAGCAGTACTTC. As protein: CASRFGGKEQYF.

The chain has TRBV2 and TRBJ2-7; TRBD2 is a possible D gene (6 bases). The CDR3 loop spans 12 amino acids. Germline V gene sequence: CDR1 SNHLY, CDR2 FYNNEI. Trimming removed 6 bases from V and 3 bases from J, with 9 bases in between. The CDR3 coding sequence is TGTGCCAGCAGCCTAGCGAACTACGAGCAGTACTTC. Translating gives CASSLANYEQYF.

V and J are TRBV10-3 and TRBJ1-2, with a weak D call TRBD1 (5 bases). Germline lookup yields CDR1 ENHRY and CDR2 SYGVKD. Trimming left V 3 bases short and J 5 bases short, with 13 bases between. The CDR3 extends over 14 amino acids. DNA for the CDR3: TGTGCCATCAGTGATTCTCAAGGGACGTATGGCTACACCTTC. Translating gives CAISDSQGTYGYTF.

The chain links TRBV7-9 to TRBJ2-1; D is ambiguous. CDR1 is SEHNR, CDR2 FQNEAQ, per germline (reference sequence). Trimming removed 1 base at V and 5 bases at J, with 9 bases between. The CDR3 extends over 14 amino acids. CDR3 residues: CASSLVVSHNEQFF. In DNA form, the CDR3 reads TGTGCCAGCAGCTTAGTGGTTAGCCACAATGAGCAGTTCTTC. Filled out from reference TRBV7-9 and TRBJ2-1, the complete variable domain reads DTGVSQNPRHKITKRGQNVTFRCDPISEHNRLYWYRQTLGQGPEFLTYFQNEAQLEKSRLLSDRFSAERPKGSFSTLEIQRTEQGDSAMYLCASSLVVSHNEQFFGPGTRLTVL.

The V gene is TRBV6-5, the J gene TRBJ1-2; 12 nucleotides line up with TRBD1. This CDR3 comprises 15 residues. Trimming removed 4 bases from V and 8 bases from J; junction bases left unmatched: 8. Germline assignment: CDR1 MNHEY and CDR2 SVGAGI. The CDR3 nucleotides are TGTGCCAGCAGTTTCGGGACAGGGGGCGAAGGAGGCTACACCTTC. Translated, it gives CASSFGTGGEGGYTF.

This clone was observed a handful of times. This chain connects TRBV6-1 to TRBJ2-5; 7 nucleotides match TRBD1. Unmatched junction bases numbered 18, after V lost 4 bases and J lost 7 bases. Germline values: CDR1 MNHNS, CDR2 SASEGT. There are 17 residues in the CDR3. The CDR3, as DNA: TGTGCCAGCAGTGGGATGCGCCGAGGGACAGCAAAGGTGACCCAGTACTTC. Encoded protein: CASSGMRRGTAKVTQYF.

V usage is TRBV7-2 and J usage is TRBJ2-4; TRBD1 matches at 7 bases. The V gene's germline CDR1 is SGHTA and CDR2 FQGNSA. The CDR3 consists of 14 residues. Trimming at V came to 2 bases and at J to 7 bases, leaving 5 bases not matched to a gene. In DNA, the CDR3 is TGTGCCAGCAGCTTACCAGGGGGATGGAACATTCAGTACTTC. It encodes CASSLPGGWNIQYF.

J is TRBJ2-3 and V is TRBV5-1; 11 bases match TRBD2. V shed 0 bases and J 1 base; nucleotides not matched to a gene: 7. Germline V lookup: CDR1 SGHRS, CDR2 YFSETQ. The CDR3 extends over 18 amino acids. CDR3 nucleotides: TGCGCCAGCAGCTTGGGGCTAGCGGGGGGATTTGGCACAGATACGCAGTATTTT. It translates to CASSLGLAGGFGTDTQYF.

V gene TRBV28 combines with J gene TRBJ2-1; D possibly corresponds to TRBD1 (6 bases). CDR1 and CDR2 (germline): MDHEN, SYDVKM. The CDR3 has 15 residues. V gave up 6 bases and J gave up 5 bases, with 17 bases separating them. The CDR3 spells CASSPMGHRDNEQFF. Here the CDR3 DNA reads TGTGCCAGCAGCCCAATGGGACATAGGGACAATGAGCAGTTCTTC.

In this sample, this clone turned up a few times. The CDR3 nucleotides read TGTGCCAGCAGCCAAGGGGGGATACGCTCACCCCTCCACTTT. Amino acid sequence: CASSQGGIRSPLHF. The J gene is TRBJ1-6, the V gene TRBV16; D may be TRBD1 (5 bases). This CDR3 is 14 amino acids long. Germline V CDR1 and CDR2: KGHSY, FQNENV. V lost 2 bases and J lost 10, with 12 bases in between.

The V gene is TRBV9, the J gene TRBJ2-3; D is undetermined. This CDR3 spans 14 amino acids. Germline V gene data show CDR1 as SGDLS and CDR2 as YYNGEE. V lost 1 base, J lost 2 bases, and 8 bases lay in between. The CDR3 loop is CASSVKAATDTQYF. In DNA, the CDR3 is TGTGCCAGCAGCGTAAAGGCGGCCACAGATACGCAGTATTTT.

J is TRBJ1-2 and V is TRBV9; D is ambiguous. CDR3 length equals 11 residues. V shed 3 bases and J shed 6 bases, with 6 bases lying between them. From germline, CDR1 is SGDLS and CDR2 YYNGEE. Written as DNA, the CDR3 is TGTGCCAGCAGCGCCAACAATGGCTACACCTTC. This encodes CASSANNGYTF.

This chain connects TRBV4-3 to TRBJ2-4, with D possibly being TRBD1 (6 bases). CDR3 size: 17 residues. The germline V and J ends were trimmed by 1 base and 3 bases, with 16 bases remaining between them. CDR1 is LGHNA and CDR2 is YSLEER in the germline V gene. The CDR3 DNA reads TGCGCCAGCAGCCAAGCCAAACAGGGATTCGGCAAAAACATTCAGTACTTC. It is translated as CASSQAKQGFGKNIQYF.

V gene TRBV4-1 combines with J gene TRBJ1-2, with a weak D call TRBD1 (5 bases). V was shortened by 0 bases and J by 8 bases, with 13 bases between the two germline ends. CDR1 and CDR2 from the germline V gene are MGHRA and YSYEKL. The CDR3 is 14 residues long. In DNA, the CDR3 is TGCGCCAGCAGCCAAGATTGGGGCTTTGGGGGCTACACCTTC. Translating it yields CASSQDWGFGGYTF.

This clone was seen a single time. The V call is TRBV9, the J call TRBJ1-3; 9 nucleotides align to TRBD1. Germline V gene lookup returns CDR1 SGDLS and CDR2 YYNGEE. The length of the CDR3 is 19 residues. After removal of 4 bases from V and 0 bases from J, the junction contained 14 bases not matched to a gene. CDR3 amino acids: CASSLRTGVIPSSGNTIYF. CDR3 sequence (DNA): TGTGCCAGCAGCCTTAGGACAGGGGTCATTCCGAGCTCTGGAAACACCATATATTTT.

There are a few counts of this clone. The gene calls are TRBV25-1 and TRBJ2-7, with D perhaps matching TRBD2 (5 bases). The CDR3 is 16 amino acids. Trimming removed 2 bases at V and 0 bases at J, with 14 bases between. From germline, CDR1 is MGHDK and CDR2 SYGVNS. CDR3 nucleotide sequence: TGTGCCAGCAGTGAAGCTTCGGCTAGCATCTCCTACGAGCAGTACTTC. Residues: CASSEASASISYEQYF.

This clone has just one count. This chain uses TRBV2 with TRBJ2-3; TRBD2 aligns across 7 bases. From germline, CDR1 is SNHLY and CDR2 FYNNEI. This CDR3 spans 13 amino acids. With 7 bases clipped from V and 6 bases from J, the junction kept 7 bases outside the gene matches. CDR3 sequence reads: CASKRGSGDTQYF. For the CDR3, the DNA is TGTGCCAGCAAGCGCGGGAGTGGGGATACGCAGTATTTT.

The CDR3 protein is CAIMGREGAGELFF. The DNA for the CDR3 is TGTGCCATCATGGGCAGGGAAGGGGCCGGGGAGCTGTTTTTT. This sequence joins TRBV10-3 and TRBJ2-2; D possibly corresponds to TRBD1 (5 bases). There are 14 residues in the CDR3. V was pared by 7 bases and J by 6 bases, with 15 bases between. Germline CDR1 ENHRY, CDR2 SYGVKD.

This clone was picked up a small number of times. The chain has TRBV27 and TRBJ1-5; D unresolved. With 8 bases removed from V and 2 bases from J, the gap between germline ends came to 7 bases. Per germline, CDR1 MNHEY and CDR2 SMNVEV (reference sequence). The CDR3 loop spans 12 amino acids. The CDR3 DNA is TGTGCCAGCCGGACCCGCAATCAGCCCCAGCATTTT. Its translation is CASRTRNQPQHF.